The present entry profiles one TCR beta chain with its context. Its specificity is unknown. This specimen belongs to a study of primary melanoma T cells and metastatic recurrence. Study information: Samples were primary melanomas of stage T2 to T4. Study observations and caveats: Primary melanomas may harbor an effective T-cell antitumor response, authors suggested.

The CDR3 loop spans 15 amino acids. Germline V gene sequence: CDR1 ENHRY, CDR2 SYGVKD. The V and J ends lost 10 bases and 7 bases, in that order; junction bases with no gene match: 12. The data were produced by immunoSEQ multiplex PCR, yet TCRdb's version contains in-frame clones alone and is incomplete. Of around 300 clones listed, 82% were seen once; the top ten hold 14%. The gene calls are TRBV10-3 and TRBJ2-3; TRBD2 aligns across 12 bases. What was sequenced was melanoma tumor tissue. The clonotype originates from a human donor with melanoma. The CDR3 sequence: CASVTSGGLGHTQYF. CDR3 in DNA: TGTGCCAGCGTGACTAGCGGGGGACTCGGACATACGCAGTATTTT.